This T cell receptor beta chain was found in a study of T cell repertoires in ileal Crohn's disease. The data were produced by immunoSEQ multiplex PCR, yet TCRdb's version contains in-frame clones alone and is incomplete. Of approximately 13,000 clones in the sample, around 78% were seen once. This clone was counted a few times. This CDR3 is built from 14 residues. Germline V CDR1 and CDR2: LGHNA, YSLEER. V lost 0 bases to trimming and J lost 5 bases, with 8 bases between them. The sequencing input was ileal tissue. The origin of this receptor is an adult with Crohn's disease. The V call is TRBV4-3, the J call TRBJ1-5, with D uncertain. The CDR3 reads CASSQDWRDQPQHF. CDR3 DNA sequence: TGCGCCAGCAGCCAAGATTGGAGGGATCAGCCCCAGCATTTT.